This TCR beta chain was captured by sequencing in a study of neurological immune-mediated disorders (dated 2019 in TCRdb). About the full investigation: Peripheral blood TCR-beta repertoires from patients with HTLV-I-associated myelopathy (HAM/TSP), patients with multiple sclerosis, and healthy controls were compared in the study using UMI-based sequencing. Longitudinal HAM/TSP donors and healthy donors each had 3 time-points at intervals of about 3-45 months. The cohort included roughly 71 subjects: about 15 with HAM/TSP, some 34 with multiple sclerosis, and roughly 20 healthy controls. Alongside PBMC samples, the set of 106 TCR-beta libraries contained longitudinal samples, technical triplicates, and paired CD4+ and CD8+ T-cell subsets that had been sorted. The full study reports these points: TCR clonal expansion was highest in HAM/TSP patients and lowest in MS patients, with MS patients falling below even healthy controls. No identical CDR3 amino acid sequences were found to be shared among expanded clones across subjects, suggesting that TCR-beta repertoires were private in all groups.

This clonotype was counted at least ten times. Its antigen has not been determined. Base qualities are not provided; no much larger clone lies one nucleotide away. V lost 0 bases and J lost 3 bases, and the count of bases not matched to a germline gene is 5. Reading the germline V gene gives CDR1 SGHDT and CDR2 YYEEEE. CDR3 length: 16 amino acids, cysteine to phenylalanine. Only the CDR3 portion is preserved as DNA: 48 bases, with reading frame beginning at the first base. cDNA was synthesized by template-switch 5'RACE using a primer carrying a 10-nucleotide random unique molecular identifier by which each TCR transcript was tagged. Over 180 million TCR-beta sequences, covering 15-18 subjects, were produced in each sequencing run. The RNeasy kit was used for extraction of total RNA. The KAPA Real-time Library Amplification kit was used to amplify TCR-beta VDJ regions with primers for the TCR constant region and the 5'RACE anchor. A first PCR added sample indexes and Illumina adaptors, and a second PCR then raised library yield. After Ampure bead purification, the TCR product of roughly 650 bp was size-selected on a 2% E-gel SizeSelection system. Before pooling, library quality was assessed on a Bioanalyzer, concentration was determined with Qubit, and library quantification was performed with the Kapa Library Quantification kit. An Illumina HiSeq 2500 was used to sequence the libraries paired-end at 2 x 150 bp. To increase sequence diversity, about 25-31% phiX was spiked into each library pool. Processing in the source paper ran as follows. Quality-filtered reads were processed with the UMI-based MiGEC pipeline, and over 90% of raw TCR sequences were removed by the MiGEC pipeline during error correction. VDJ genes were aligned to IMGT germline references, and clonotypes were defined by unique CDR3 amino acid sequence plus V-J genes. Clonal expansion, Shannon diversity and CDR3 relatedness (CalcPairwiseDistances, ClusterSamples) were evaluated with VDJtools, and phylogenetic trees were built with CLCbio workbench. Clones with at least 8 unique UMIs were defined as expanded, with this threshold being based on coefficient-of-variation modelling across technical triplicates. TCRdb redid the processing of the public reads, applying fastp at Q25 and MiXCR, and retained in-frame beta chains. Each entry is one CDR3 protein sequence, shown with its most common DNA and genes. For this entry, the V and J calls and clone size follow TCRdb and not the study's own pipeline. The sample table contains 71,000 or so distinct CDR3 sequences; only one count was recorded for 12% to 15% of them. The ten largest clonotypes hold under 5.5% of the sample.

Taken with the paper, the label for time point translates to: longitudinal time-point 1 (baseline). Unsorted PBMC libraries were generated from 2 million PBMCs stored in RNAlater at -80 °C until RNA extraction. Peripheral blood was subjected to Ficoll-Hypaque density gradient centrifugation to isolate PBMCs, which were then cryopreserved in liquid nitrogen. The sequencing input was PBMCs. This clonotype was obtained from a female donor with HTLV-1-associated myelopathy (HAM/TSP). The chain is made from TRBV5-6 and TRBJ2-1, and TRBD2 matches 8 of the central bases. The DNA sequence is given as TGTGCCAGCAGCTTGGCCAATAGCGGGGTCTACAATGAGCAGTTCTTC. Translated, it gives CASSLANSGVYNEQFF.